Sequencing of this T cell receptor (beta chain) was carried out in a study of blood T cell repertoires in COVID-19. Study details: T cells, B-cell-depleted T cells, or PBMCs provided the cDNA or gDNA that served as material.

Between the trimmed V and J ends, which lost 6 bases and 8 bases, there was a span of 19 bases. The CDR3 sequence is 15 residues long. Germline V CDR1 and CDR2: MNHEY, SMNVEV (reference sequence). Participants, about 18 to 90 years old, spanned more than 20 US areas. Among Cohort 3 donors, those recovered had two negative PCRs, clearance, or symptom resolution. In the source study's methods: Amplification of reference gene primers was used by the study to estimate nucleated cell counts. The assay was immunoSEQ multiplex PCR, and TCRdb's table has in-frame clones only and misses some. The V and J calls and clone size were taken over from that table, and D and trimming were inferred from the DNA. The data hold 390,000 or so clones, with roughly four fifths observed a single time.

The receptor's source is a woman aged 45-59 years who had recovered from COVID-19. Sequenced sample: PBMCs or T cells enriched from blood (not recorded which). The chain uses TRBV27 and TRBJ1-4; the D is unclear. The CDR3 nucleotides read TGTGCCAGCAGCTCTCTATGGGAGGCAAAAGAAAAACTGTTTTTT. It yields the protein CASSSLWEAKEKLFF.